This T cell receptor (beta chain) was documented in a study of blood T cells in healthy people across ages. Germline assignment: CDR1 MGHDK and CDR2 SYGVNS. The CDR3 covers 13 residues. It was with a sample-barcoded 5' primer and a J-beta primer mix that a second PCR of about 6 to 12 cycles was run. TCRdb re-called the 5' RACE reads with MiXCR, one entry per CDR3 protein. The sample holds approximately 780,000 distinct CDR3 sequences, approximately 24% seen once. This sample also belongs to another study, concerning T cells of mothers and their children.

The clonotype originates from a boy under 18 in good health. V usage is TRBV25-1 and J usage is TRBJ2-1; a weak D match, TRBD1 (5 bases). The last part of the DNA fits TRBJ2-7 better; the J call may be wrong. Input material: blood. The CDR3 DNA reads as TGTGCCAGCAGCCGCCAGGGCCTAGACGAGCAGTACTTC. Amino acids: CASSRQGLDEQYF.